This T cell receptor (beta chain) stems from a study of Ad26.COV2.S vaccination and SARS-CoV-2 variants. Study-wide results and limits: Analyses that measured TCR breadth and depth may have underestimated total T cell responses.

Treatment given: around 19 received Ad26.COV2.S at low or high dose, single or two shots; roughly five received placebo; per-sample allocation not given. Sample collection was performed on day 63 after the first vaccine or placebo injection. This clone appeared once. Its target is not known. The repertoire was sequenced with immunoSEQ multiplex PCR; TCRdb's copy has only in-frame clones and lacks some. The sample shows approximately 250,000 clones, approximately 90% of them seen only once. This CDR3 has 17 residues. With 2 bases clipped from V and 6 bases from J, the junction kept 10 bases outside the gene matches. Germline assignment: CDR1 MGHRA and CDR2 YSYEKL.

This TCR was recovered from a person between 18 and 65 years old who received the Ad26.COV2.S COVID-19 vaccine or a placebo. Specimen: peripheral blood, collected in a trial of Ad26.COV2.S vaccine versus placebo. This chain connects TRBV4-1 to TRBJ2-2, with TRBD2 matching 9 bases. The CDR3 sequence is CASSQPAWREGAGELFF. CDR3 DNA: TGCGCCAGCAGCCAACCCGCTTGGCGGGAGGGAGCCGGGGAGCTGTTTTTT.